The clone carrying this TCR beta chain was seen only a few times. Libraries were prepared by immunoSEQ multiplex PCR; TCRdb keeps only in-frame clonotypes and omits some of them. The sample carries approximately 75,000 clones, 90% to 97% recorded once. This CDR3 is built from 11 residues. Germline V CDR1 and CDR2: SNHLY, FYNNEI. This record belongs to a study of technical replicates of blood from a handful of donors. The TCR comes from a human donor in good health. The specimen sequenced was T cells isolated from PBMCs. The chain recombines TRBV2 with TRBJ2-7; tentative D call: TRBD1 (5 bases). CDR3: CAGHNSYEQYF. Here the CDR3 DNA reads TGTGCAGGACATAACTCCTACGAGCAGTACTTC. Full variable domain (rest looked up from reference TRBV2 and TRBJ2-7): EPEVTQTPSHQVTQMGQEVILRCVPISNHLYFYWYRQILGQKVEFLVSFYNNEISEKSEIFDDQFSVERPDGSNFTLKIRSTKLEDSAMYFCAGHNSYEQYFGPGTRLTVT.